Each of the 26 T cell receptor beta chains below was sequenced from the same sample in a study of blood T cell repertoires in COVID-19. Profiling relied on immunoSEQ multiplex PCR, and the TCRdb table lists in-frame clones only, not all of them. The sample has fewer than 300,000 clones, roughly 89% seen once. Sequencing was carried out using peripheral blood. The receptors come from a man under 40 with acute or convalescent COVID-19.

The chain uses TRBV3-1 (or the pseudogene TRBV3-2) and TRBJ1-2; TRBD1 might be the D (5 bases). Germline lookup yields CDR1 LGHDT and CDR2 YNNKEL (reference sequence). The V gene lost 2 bases and the J gene lost 4 bases, with 11 bases spanning the gap. The length of the CDR3 is 14 residues. CDR3: CASSQWGVAYGYTF. The DNA for the CDR3 is TGTGCCAGCAGCCAATGGGGGGTGGCCTATGGCTACACCTTC.

The chain carries TRBV10-2 and TRBJ2-7; 8 bases agree with TRBD2. J gave up 0 bases and V 6 bases, and 7 bases lay outside the gene matches. The CDR3 has 15 amino acids. Germline loops: CDR1 WSHSY, CDR2 SAAADI. The CDR3 region has the DNA TGCGCCAGCAGAGAACTAGCGGTGAGCTCCTACGAGCAGTACTTC. Encoded protein: CASRELAVSSYEQYF.

This chain uses TRBV6-5 with TRBJ2-5; 7 bases match TRBD2. V dropped 2 bases and J dropped 7; count of bases not matched to a gene: 7. Germline-derived CDR1 and CDR2 are MNHEY and SVGAGI. The CDR3 consists of 14 residues. The CDR3 reads CASSYVGGTGTQYF. CDR3 nucleotide sequence: TGTGCCAGCAGTTACGTGGGGGGGACGGGGACCCAGTACTTC.

The genes are TRBV2 and TRBJ2-1; 7 positions match TRBD2. The CDR3 totals 16 residues. The V gene's germline CDR1 is SNHLY and CDR2 FYNNEI. The V segment lost 1 base and the J segment 8 bases; nucleotides outside the gene matches: 11. This CDR3 is CASSEEASGMLDEQFF. As DNA, the CDR3 is TGTGCCAGCAGTGAAGAGGCCAGCGGGATGTTAGATGAGCAGTTCTTC.

This clone came up once. The chain links TRBV10-3 to TRBJ2-2; a possible D gene is TRBD1 (6 bases). The CDR3 sequence is 14 residues long. V was trimmed by 3 bases and J by 3 bases, leaving 8 bases between them. CDR1 is ENHRY, CDR2 SYGVKD, per germline. CDR3 bases: TGTGCCATCAGTGAACAGGGAGACACCGGGGAGCTGTTTTTT. This sequence encodes CAISEQGDTGELFF.

The chain recombines TRBV28 with TRBJ1-5; possible D gene TRBD1, 5 bases. CDR1 is MDHEN, CDR2 SYDVKM, per germline. V lost 6 bases and J lost 3, with 12 bases in between. CDR3 length equals 14 residues. For the CDR3, the DNA is TGTGCCAGCAGACTCAGGGAAATCAATCAGCCCCAGCATTTT. Its protein is CASRLREINQPQHF.

The chain uses TRBV19 and TRBJ1-6; D is perhaps TRBD1 (6 bases). V dropped 3 bases and J dropped 1 base, with 13 bases sitting between them. CDR1 LNHDA and CDR2 SQIVND come from the germline V gene (reference sequence). The CDR3 runs 17 residues. CDR3 nucleotide sequence: TGTGCCAGTAGTATCGGGACACTAAGTTCCTATAATTCACCCCTCCACTTT. It specifies CASSIGTLSSYNSPLHF.

The V gene is TRBV5-8, the J gene TRBJ1-3; unclear D gene. This CDR3 spans 15 amino acids. The germline V gene encodes CDR1 SGHTS and CDR2 YDEGEE. V dropped 2 bases and J dropped 4 bases, with 13 bases sitting between them. In DNA, the CDR3 is TGTGCCAGCAGCTTTCAACCGGGAGCAGGAAACACCATATATTTT. Amino acids: CASSFQPGAGNTIYF.

This rearrangement joins TRBV3-1 (or the pseudogene TRBV3-2) to TRBJ2-1; the D gene is possibly TRBD2 (7 bases). CDR1 LGHDT and CDR2 YNNKEL come from the germline V gene (reference sequence). Trimming took 1 base from V and 10 from J, leaving 20 bases between them. The length of the CDR3 is 16 residues. In DNA form, the CDR3 reads TGTGCCAGCAGCCAAGCAGGAACAGGGACTAAGGCCGAGCAGTTCTTC. Residues: CASSQAGTGTKAEQFF.

The gene calls are TRBV7-9 and TRBJ1-2; D is unclear. Germline CDR1 is SEHNR and CDR2 is FQNEAQ (reference sequence). Trimming removed 5 bases from V and 6 bases from J, with 22 bases in between. The CDR3 runs to 16 residues. The DNA for the CDR3 is TGTGCCAGCAGCCGCCTAGAGGGCCGGGTTCTGAATGGCTACACCTTC. This gives the protein CASSRLEGRVLNGYTF.

The table lists this clone with a count of one. This chain links TRBV10-2 with TRBJ1-2; perhaps TRBD1 as D (6 bases). CDR1 and CDR2 from the germline V gene are WSHSY and SAAADI. CDR3 length: 15 residues. The ends were cut back, 7 bases at V and 4 bases at J, with 19 bases in the middle. As DNA, the CDR3 is TGCGCCAGCACTCTCCAACCGGGGACACCCTATGGCTACACCTTC. Translated, it gives CASTLQPGTPYGYTF.

The chain carries TRBV27 and TRBJ1-4, with 8 bases aligning to TRBD1. The junction had 5 bases not matched to a gene; V was cut back by 6 bases and J by 5 bases. CDR3 length: 14 amino acids. Germline loops: CDR1 MNHEY, CDR2 SMNVEV (reference sequence). The CDR3 loop reads CASSTDRANEKLFF. CDR3 coding DNA: TGTGCCAGCAGCACGGACAGGGCGAATGAAAAACTGTTTTTT.

The chain joins TRBV28 to TRBJ1-5; D is uncertain. The ends were cut back, 1 base at V and 0 bases at J, with 13 bases in the middle. The CDR3 length is 17 residues. In germline, CDR1 is MDHEN, CDR2 SYDVKM. The CDR3 spells CASSLFRRIASNQPQHF. The CDR3 coding sequence is TGTGCCAGCAGTTTATTCCGGAGAATAGCTAGCAATCAGCCCCAGCATTTT.

The genes are TRBV14 and TRBJ2-1, with 13 bases that match TRBD2. The ends lost 4 bases at V and 9 bases at J; junction bases unmatched: 6. Germline lookup yields CDR1 SGHDN and CDR2 FVKESK. This CDR3 contains 15 residues. CDR3 protein: CASSPGLAGVGEQFF. CDR3 in DNA: TGTGCCAGCAGCCCCGGACTAGCGGGGGTGGGTGAGCAGTTCTTC.

This rearrangement joins TRBV5-4 to TRBJ2-5; the D gene is possibly TRBD2 (6 bases). The V end lost 4 bases, the J end lost 5 bases, and 18 bases lay between the germline ends. CDR1 is SGHNT and CDR2 is YYREEE in the germline V gene (reference sequence). There are 15 residues in the CDR3. The CDR3 spells CASSPGGGGLETQYF. The CDR3 DNA follows: TGTGCCAGCAGCCCGGGCGGAGGAGGGTTGGAGACCCAGTACTTC. The complete variable domain, with remaining parts taken from reference TRBV5-4 and TRBJ2-5, reads ETGVTQSPTHLIKTRGQQVTLRCSSQSGHNTVSWYQQALGQGPQFIFQYYREEENGRGNFPPRFSGLQFPNYSSELNVNALELDDSALYLCASSPGGGGLETQYFGPGTRLLVL.

J is TRBJ1-1 and V is TRBV5-1; 7 nucleotides align to TRBD1. The CDR3 loop spans 15 amino acids. Germline CDR1 is SGHRS and CDR2 is YFSETQ. V lost 3 bases, J lost 0 bases, and 5 bases stayed unmatched. This chain's CDR3 is CASSSRTGVNTEAFF. The CDR3 DNA reads as TGCGCCAGCAGCTCCCGGACAGGAGTGAACACTGAAGCTTTCTTT.

This chain connects TRBV7-9 to TRBJ1-4, with D possibly matching TRBD1 (6 bases). V gave up 6 bases and J gave up 2 bases, with 16 bases separating them. Germline CDR1 is SEHNR and CDR2 is FQNEAQ (reference sequence). The CDR3 totals 16 residues. CDR3 region: CASSPPGGSTNEKLFF. The CDR3 DNA is TGTGCCAGCAGTCCGCCGGGGGGCTCTACTAATGAAAAACTGTTTTTT.

This clone was observed once. The chain employs TRBV6-5 and TRBJ2-3, with 9 bases matching TRBD1. The CDR3 is 14 residues long. The V and J ends lost 4 bases and 5 bases, in that order; junction bases with no gene match: 4. Germline V lookup: CDR1 MNHEY, CDR2 SVGAGI. The CDR3 DNA follows: TGTGCCAGCAGTTGGGACAGGGTGAGAGATACGCAGTATTTT. Residues: CASSWDRVRDTQYF.

J is TRBJ1-5 and V is TRBV6-6; D may be TRBD1 (6 bases). The V end lost 8 bases, the J end lost 3 bases, and 14 bases lay between the germline ends. CDR3 length equals 14 residues. Germline V lookup: CDR1 MNHNY, CDR2 SVGAGI (reference sequence). The CDR3 loop reads CASYRERVNQPQHF. As DNA, the CDR3 is TGTGCCAGCTACAGGGAACGAGTCAATCAGCCCCAGCATTTT.

This sequence joins TRBV6-1 and TRBJ1-2, with a tentative D call TRBD1 (5 bases). The V end lost 4 bases, the J end lost 7 bases, and 22 bases lay between the germline ends. Germline V gene data show CDR1 as MNHNS and CDR2 as SASEGT. The CDR3 has 16 amino acids. The chain's CDR3 is CASSAPLGDKGRGYTF. The CDR3 bases are TGTGCCAGCAGTGCTCCCTTAGGGGATAAGGGCCGTGGCTACACCTTC.

The rearrangement links TRBV5-8 to TRBJ2-1, with D tentatively TRBD2 (6 bases). This CDR3 region has 15 residues. CDR1 SGHTS and CDR2 YDEGEE come from the germline V gene. Trimming took 4 bases from V and 1 from J, leaving 12 bases between them. The CDR3 reads CASSPGGRSYNEQFF. The CDR3 nucleotides read TGTGCCAGCAGCCCCGGGGGTAGGTCCTACAATGAGCAGTTCTTC.

V usage is TRBV30 and J usage is TRBJ1-2, with 7 nucleotides matching TRBD1. The V gene end was trimmed by 0 bases and the J gene end by 5 bases; junction bases not matched to a gene: 3. CDR1 and CDR2 (germline): GTSNPN, SVGIG (reference sequence). The CDR3 runs 13 residues. DNA of the CDR3: TGTGCCTGGAGTGTCACAGGGGAATATGGCTACACCTTC. This codes for CAWSVTGEYGYTF.

This chain links TRBV3-1 (or the pseudogene TRBV3-2) with TRBJ1-5; 8 positions match TRBD1. Germline CDR1 LGHDT, CDR2 YNNKEL (reference sequence). Losses at the gene ends were 3 bases for V and 6 bases for J; bases not matched to a gene: 4. The CDR3 is made up of 14 amino acids. CDR3 DNA: TGTGCCAGCAGCCACACAGGGGGTGGTCAGCCCCAGCATTTT. It specifies CASSHTGGGQPQHF.

The V gene is TRBV10-3, the J gene TRBJ2-1, with TRBD2 identical over 12 bases. Germline loops: CDR1 ENHRY, CDR2 SYGVKD. With V trimmed by 9 bases and J by 5 bases, 5 bases remained unmatched. The CDR3 extends over 14 amino acids. CDR3 DNA sequence: TGTGCCATGACTAGCGGGAGAGGGAACAATGAGCAGTTCTTC. Protein sequence: CAMTSGRGNNEQFF.

This clone was seen a handful of times. This chain uses TRBV9 with TRBJ2-1, with 11 positions matching TRBD2. The CDR3 is 14 residues long. Germline CDR1 and CDR2: SGDLS and YYNGEE. J gave up 8 bases and V 3 bases, and 4 bases lay outside the gene matches. This chain's CDR3 is CASSGLAGFHEQFF. CDR3 nucleotides: TGTGCCAGCAGCGGACTAGCGGGATTCCATGAGCAGTTCTTC.

The V gene is TRBV4-2, the J gene TRBJ2-5, with a weak D call TRBD2 (6 bases). Trimming left V 0 bases short and J 7 bases short, with 6 bases between. Germline lookup yields CDR1 LGHNA and CDR2 YNFKEQ. The CDR3 spans 12 residues. CDR3 coding DNA: TGTGCCAGCAGCCAAGAGGGGGGGACCCAGTACTTC. It specifies CASSQEGGTQYF.